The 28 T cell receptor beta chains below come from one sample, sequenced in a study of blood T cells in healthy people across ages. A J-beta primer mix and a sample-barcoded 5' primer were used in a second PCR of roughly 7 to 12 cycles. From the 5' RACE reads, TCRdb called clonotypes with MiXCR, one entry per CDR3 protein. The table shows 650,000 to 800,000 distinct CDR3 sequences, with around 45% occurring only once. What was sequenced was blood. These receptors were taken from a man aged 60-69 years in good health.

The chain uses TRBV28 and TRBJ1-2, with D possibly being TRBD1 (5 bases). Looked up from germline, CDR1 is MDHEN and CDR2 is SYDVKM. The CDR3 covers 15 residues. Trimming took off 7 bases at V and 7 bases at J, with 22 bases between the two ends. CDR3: CASNRHGERGGGYTF. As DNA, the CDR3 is TGTGCCAGCAACCGACACGGGGAAAGGGGCGGTGGCTACACCTTC.

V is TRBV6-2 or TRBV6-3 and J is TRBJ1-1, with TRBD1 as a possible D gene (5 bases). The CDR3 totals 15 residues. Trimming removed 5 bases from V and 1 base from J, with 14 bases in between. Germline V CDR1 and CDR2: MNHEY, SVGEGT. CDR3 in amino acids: CASSKQESANTEAFF. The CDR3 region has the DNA TGTGCCAGCAGTAAACAGGAGAGTGCGAACACTGAAGCTTTCTTT.

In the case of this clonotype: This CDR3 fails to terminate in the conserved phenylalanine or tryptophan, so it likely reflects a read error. The CDR3 coding sequence is TGTGCCAGCAGCTTAGGGACTAGCAGATACAATGAGCAGTTCTTA. As protein: CASSLGTSRYNEQFL. This rearrangement joins TRBV7-9 to TRBJ2-1; 8 nucleotides align to TRBD2. V was pared by 1 base and J by 4 bases, with 3 bases of the junction left unmatched. The CDR3 sequence is 15 residues long. Germline-derived CDR1 and CDR2 are SEHNR and FQNEAQ (reference sequence).

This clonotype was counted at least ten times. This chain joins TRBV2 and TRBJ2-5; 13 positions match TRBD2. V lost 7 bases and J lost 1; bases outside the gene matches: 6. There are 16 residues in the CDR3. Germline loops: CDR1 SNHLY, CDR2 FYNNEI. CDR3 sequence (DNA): TGTGCCAGCATGCGACTAGCGGGGGGCCTCCAAGAGACCCAGTACTTC. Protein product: CASMRLAGGLQETQYF.

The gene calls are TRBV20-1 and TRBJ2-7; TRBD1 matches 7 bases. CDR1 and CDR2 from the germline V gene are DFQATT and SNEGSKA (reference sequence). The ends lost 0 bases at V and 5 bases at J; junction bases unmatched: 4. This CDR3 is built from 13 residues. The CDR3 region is CSARDGQADEQYF. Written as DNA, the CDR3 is TGCAGTGCTAGAGACGGACAGGCCGACGAGCAGTACTTC.

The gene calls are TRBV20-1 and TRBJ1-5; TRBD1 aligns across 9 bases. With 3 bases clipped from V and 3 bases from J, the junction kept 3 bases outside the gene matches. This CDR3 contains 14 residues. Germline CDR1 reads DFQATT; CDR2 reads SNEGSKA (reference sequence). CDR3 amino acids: CSASRDRDNQPQHF. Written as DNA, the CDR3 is TGCAGTGCTAGTCGGGACAGGGACAATCAGCCCCAGCATTTT.

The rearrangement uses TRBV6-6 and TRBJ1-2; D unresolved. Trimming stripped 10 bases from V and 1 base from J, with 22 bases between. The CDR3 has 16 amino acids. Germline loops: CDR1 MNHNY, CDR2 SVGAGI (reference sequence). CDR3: CAIKPSAGGFNYGYTF. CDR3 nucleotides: TGTGCCATTAAACCATCGGCAGGTGGATTTAACTATGGCTACACCTTC.

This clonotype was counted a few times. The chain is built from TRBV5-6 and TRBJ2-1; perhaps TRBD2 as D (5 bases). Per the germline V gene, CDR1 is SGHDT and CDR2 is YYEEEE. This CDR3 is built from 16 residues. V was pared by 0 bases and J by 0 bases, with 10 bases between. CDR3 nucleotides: TGTGCCAGCAGCTTGGTGGCTACTAGCTCCTACAATGAGCAGTTCTTC. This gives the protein CASSLVATSSYNEQFF.

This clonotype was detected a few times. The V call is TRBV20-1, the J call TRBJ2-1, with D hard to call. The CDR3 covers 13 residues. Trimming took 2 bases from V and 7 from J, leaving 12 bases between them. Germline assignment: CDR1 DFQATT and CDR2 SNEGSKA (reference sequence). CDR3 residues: CSARLLPANEQFF. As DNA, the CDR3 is TGCAGTGCTAGATTACTTCCGGCGAATGAGCAGTTCTTC.

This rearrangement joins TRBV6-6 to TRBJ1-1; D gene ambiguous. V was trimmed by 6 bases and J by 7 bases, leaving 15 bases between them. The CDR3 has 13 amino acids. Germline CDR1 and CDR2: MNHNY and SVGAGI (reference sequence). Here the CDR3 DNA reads TGTGCCAGCAGACCGTCGGAGATTCTTGAAGCTTTCTTT. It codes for CASRPSEILEAFF.

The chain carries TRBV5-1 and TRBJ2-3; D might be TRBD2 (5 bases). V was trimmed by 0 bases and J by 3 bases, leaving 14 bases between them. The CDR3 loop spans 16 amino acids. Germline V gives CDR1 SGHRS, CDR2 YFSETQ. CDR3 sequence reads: CASSLASLGGTDTQYF. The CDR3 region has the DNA TGCGCCAGCAGCTTGGCCTCGTTAGGCGGGACAGATACGCAGTATTTT.

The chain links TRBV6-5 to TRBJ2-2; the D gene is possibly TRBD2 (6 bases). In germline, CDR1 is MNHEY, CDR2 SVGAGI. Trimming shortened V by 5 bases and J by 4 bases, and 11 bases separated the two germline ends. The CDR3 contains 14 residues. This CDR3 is CASSSRGGTGELFF. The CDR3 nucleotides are TGTGCCAGCAGTAGCCGGGGAGGCACCGGGGAGCTGTTTTTT.

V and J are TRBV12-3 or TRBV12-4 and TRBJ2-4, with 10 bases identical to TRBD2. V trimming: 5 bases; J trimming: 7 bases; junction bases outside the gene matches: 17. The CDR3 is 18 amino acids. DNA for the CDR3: TGTGCCAGCAGTCCCCCCGGGACTAGCGACAATCGGAAGAACATTCAGTACTTC. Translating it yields CASSPPGTSDNRKNIQYF.

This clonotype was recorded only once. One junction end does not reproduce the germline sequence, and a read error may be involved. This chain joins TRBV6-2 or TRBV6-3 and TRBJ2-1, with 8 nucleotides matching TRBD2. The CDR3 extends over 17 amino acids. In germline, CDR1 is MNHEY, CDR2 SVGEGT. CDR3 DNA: TGTGCCAGCAGAAGGATCGCGGGGGGCCCCTCCTACAATGAGCGGTTCTTC. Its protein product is CASRRIAGGPSYNERFF.

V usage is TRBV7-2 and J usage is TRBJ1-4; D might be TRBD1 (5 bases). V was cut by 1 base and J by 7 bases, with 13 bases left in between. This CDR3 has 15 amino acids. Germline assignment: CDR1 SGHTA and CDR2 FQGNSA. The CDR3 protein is CASSLVWGLGEKLFF. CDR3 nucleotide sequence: TGTGCCAGCAGCTTAGTCTGGGGGTTGGGTGAAAAACTGTTTTTT. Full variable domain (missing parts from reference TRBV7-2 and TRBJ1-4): GAGVSQSPSNKVTEKGKDVELRCDPISGHTALYWYRQSLGQGLEFLIYFQGNSAPDKSGLPSDRFSAERTGGSVSTLTIQRTQQEDSAVYLCASSLVWGLGEKLFFGSGTQLSVL.

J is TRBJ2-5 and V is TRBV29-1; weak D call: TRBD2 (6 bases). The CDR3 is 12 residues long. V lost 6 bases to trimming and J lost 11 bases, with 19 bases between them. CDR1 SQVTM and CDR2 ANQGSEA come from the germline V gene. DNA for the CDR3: TGCAGCGTCGACCTAGCGTACAATGAGCAGTACTTC. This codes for CSVDLAYNEQYF.

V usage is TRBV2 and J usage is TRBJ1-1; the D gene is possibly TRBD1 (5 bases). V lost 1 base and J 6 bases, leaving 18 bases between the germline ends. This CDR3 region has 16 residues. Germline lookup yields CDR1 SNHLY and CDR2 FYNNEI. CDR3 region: CASSEEGSGAAAEAFF. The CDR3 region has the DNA TGTGCCAGCAGTGAAGAGGGGTCCGGGGCCGCAGCTGAAGCTTTCTTT.

DNA for the CDR3: TGTGCCAGCAGCGTAGGAGAGGGGGACTTTGAGACCCAGTACTTC. Its translation: CASSVGEGDFETQYF. The chain recombines TRBV9 with TRBJ2-4, with D tentatively TRBD1 or TRBD2 (6 bases each). The J call is in doubt because the DNA end fits TRBJ2-5 better. The CDR3 length is 15 residues. Germline values: CDR1 SGDLS, CDR2 YYNGEE.

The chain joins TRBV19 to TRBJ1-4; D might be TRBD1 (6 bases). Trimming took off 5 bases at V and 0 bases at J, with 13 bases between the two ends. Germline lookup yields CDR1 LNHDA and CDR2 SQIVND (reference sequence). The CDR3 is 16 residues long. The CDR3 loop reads CASSPGRTATNEKLFF. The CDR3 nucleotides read TGTGCCAGTAGTCCAGGCAGGACAGCAACTAATGAAAAACTGTTTTTT. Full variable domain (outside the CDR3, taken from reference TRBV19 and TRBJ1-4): DGGITQSPKYLFRKEGQNVTLSCEQNLNHDAMYWYRQDPGQGLRLIYYSQIVNDFQKGDIAEGYSVSREKKESFPLTVTSAQKNPTAFYLCASSPGRTATNEKLFFGSGTQLSVL.

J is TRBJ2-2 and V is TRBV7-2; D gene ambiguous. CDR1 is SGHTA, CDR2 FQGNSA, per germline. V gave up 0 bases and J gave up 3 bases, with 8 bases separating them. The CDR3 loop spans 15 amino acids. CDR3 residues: CASSLAITDTGELFF. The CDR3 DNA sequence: TGTGCCAGCAGCTTAGCGATAACTGACACCGGGGAGCTGTTTTTT.

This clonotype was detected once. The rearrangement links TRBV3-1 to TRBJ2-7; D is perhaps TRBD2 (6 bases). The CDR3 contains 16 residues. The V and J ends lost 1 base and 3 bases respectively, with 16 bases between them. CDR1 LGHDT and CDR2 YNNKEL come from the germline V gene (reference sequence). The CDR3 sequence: CASSQVSGRGSYEQYF. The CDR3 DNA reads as TGTGCCAGCAGCCAAGTGAGCGGGCGGGGAAGCTACGAGCAGTACTTC.

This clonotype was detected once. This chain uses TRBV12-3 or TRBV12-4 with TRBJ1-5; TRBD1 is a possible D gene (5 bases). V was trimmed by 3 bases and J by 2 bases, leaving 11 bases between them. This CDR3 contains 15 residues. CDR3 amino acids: CASSFARDGNQPQHF. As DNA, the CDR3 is TGTGCCAGCAGTTTTGCCAGGGACGGCAATCAGCCCCAGCATTTT.

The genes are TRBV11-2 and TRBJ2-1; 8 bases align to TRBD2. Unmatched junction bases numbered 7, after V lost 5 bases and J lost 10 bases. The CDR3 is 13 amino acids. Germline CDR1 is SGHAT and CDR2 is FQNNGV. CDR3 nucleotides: TGTGCCAGCAGCCCGGGACTAGGTTCCGAGCAGTTCTTC. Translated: CASSPGLGSEQFF.

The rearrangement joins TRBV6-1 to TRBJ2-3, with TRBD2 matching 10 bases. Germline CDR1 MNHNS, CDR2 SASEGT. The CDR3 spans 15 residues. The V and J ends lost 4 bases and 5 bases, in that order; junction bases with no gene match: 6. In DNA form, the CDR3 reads TGTGCCAGCAGTGTAATAGCGGGGGGTCAAGATACGCAGTATTTT. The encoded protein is CASSVIAGGQDTQYF.

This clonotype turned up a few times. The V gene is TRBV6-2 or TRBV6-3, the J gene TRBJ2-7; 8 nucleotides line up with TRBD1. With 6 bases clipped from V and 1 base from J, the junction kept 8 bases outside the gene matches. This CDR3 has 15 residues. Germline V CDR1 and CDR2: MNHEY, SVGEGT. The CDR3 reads CASRPGQGFSYEQYF. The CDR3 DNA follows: TGTGCCAGCAGACCCGGACAGGGATTTTCCTACGAGCAGTACTTC.

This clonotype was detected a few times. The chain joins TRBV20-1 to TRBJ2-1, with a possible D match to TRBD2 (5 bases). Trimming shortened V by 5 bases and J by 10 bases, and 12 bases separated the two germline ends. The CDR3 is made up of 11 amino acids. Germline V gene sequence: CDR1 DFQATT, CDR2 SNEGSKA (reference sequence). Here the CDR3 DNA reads TGCAGTGCTCGCGGGCGCTCAGAGCAGTTCTTC. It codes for CSARGRSEQFF.

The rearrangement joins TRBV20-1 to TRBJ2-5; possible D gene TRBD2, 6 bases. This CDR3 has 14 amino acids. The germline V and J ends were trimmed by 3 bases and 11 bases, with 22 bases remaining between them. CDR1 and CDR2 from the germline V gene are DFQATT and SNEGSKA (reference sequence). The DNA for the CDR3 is TGCAGTGCTAGGGGCGGGGTCGGATTCAATGAGCAGTACTTC. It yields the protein CSARGGVGFNEQYF.

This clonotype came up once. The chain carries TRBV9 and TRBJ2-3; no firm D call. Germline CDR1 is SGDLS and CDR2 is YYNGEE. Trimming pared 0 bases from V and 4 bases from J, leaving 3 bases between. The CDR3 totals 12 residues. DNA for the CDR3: TGTGCCAGCAGCGTAGGGCCAGATACGCAGTATTTT. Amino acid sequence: CASSVGPDTQYF.